These T cell receptor beta chains were read from a single sample in a study of regulatory T cells in long-lasting Graves disease. TCRdb reprocessed the multiplex PCR reads with MiXCR, giving one entry per CDR3 protein. The table has more than 450,000 distinct CDR3 sequences, about a sixth seen once. This same sample was also taken into another study, of T cells in Graves' hyperthyroidism and ophthalmopathy.

The input for sequencing was peripheral blood mononuclear cells (PBMCs), taken at new diagnosis, from a patient treated with antithyroid drugs. These receptor sequences come from a man between 40 and 49 years old with Graves disease. Each CDR3 is given with its conserved first and last residue. A D gene is named only where the DNA matches it firmly. Rows may omit the clone size; those that give it use once, few, many or a size class.

d_call j_call v_call clone_size cdr3_nt cdr3_aa
- TRBJ2-3 TRBV5-1 few TGTGCCAGCAGCGTCCCCGGGCCATTCCAGCTTAGCACAGATACGCAGTATTTT CASSVPGPFQLSTDTQYF
- TRBJ1-6 TRBV7-8 many TGTGCCAGCAGCGACACCGGGGTCAATTCACCCCTCCACTTT CASSDTGVNSPLHF
- TRBJ1-3 TRBV28 few TGTGCCAGCAGTACAGCCCACTCTGGAAACACCATATATTTT CASSTAHSGNTIYF
- TRBJ2-7 TRBV28 many TGTGCCAGCATTCCTCCGGACGCCGACGAGCAGTACTTC CASIPPDADEQYF
TRBD2 TRBJ2-3 TRBV3-1 many TGTGCCAGCAGCCATGTAGCGGGAGAGGATACGCAGTATTTT CASSHVAGEDTQYF
- TRBJ2-3 TRBV5-1 few TGCGCCAGCAGCTTGGCCGCGGATGTCACAGATACGCAGTATTTT CASSLAADVTDTQYF
TRBD2 TRBJ2-7 TRBV7-2 many TGTGCCAGCAGCTTTCTTGTGGGAGGGTCCTACGAGCAGTACTTC CASSFLVGGSYEQYF
- TRBJ2-5 TRBV7-3 many TGTGCCAGCAGCTCAAACCCCCGAGAGACCCAGTACTTC CASSSNPRETQYF
TRBD2 TRBJ2-7 TRBV28 many TGTGCCAGCAGTCCCCAGGCACCGGGACTATTGTCCTACGAGCAGTACTTC CASSPQAPGLLSYEQYF
- TRBJ2-5 TRBV18 many TGTGCCAGCTCAAACGGGGCAGAGGAGACCCAGTACTTC CASSNGAEETQYF
TRBD2 TRBJ2-3 TRBV3-1 many TGTGCCAGCAGCCGCGGACTAGCGGGTGCAGATACGCAGTATTTT CASSRGLAGADTQYF
- TRBJ2-2 TRBV18 - TGTGCCAGCTCACCCCTGACAGGCACCGGGGAGCTGTTTTTT CASSPLTGTGELFF
TRBD2 TRBJ2-2 TRBV9 - TGTGCCAGCAGCGTAGGGCTAGCGGGAGGGAACACCGGGGAGCTGTTTTTT CASSVGLAGGNTGELFF
TRBD2 TRBJ2-7 TRBV20-1 - TGCAGTGCTAGACCAAATATAGCGGGAGGGCCCGGAGAGCAGTACTTC CSARPNIAGGPGEQYF
- TRBJ1-4 TRBV29-1 - TGCAGCGTTGAAGATGGTGACAATCGCCTAAATGAAAAACTGTTTTTT CSVEDGDNRLNEKLFF
TRBD1 TRBJ1-5 TRBV18 many TGTGCCAGCTCACAGGACAGGACAGGGCCCCAGCATTTT CASSQDRTGPQHF
TRBD2 TRBJ2-3 TRBV7-8 many TGTGCCAGCAGCCGACAATTAGCGGGTGTTGCAGATACGCAGTATTTT CASSRQLAGVADTQYF
- TRBJ1-2 TRBV20-1 few TGCAGTGCTAGAGACTTTGGCAGGGAGCACACCTTC CSARDFGREHTF
- TRBJ2-5 TRBV6-1 few TGTGCCAGCGGAAACGCTCAAGAGACCCAGTACTTC CASGNAQETQYF
TRBD1 TRBJ2-3 TRBV3-1 - TGTGCCAGCAGCCGGAATACAGGGGGTGGCCGAGATACGCAGTATTTT CASSRNTGGGRDTQYF
TRBD2 TRBJ2-3 TRBV5-1 many TGCGCCAGCAGCTCGGGACTAGCGGGATCAGATACGCAGTATTTT CASSSGLAGSDTQYF
TRBD1 TRBJ2-4 TRBV27 few TGTGCCAGCAGTTTATTTCAAGGACAGGGCAAAAACATTCAGTACTTC CASSLFQGQGKNIQYF
TRBD1 TRBJ2-1 TRBV28 many TGTGCCAGCAGTATACCTCCGGGACAGGAGTTCTTC CASSIPPGQEFF
TRBD1 TRBJ2-7 TRBV6-1 many TGTGCCAGCTCGACAGGGGGATCAACCTACGAGCAGTACTTC CASSTGGSTYEQYF
- TRBJ2-1 TRBV2 - TGTGCCAGCAGTGAAGCGGATTACAATGAGCAGTTCTTC CASSEADYNEQFF
TRBD1 TRBJ1-6 TRBV3-1 many TGTGCCAGCAGCTCGGACAGGGTTTCACCCCTCCACTTT CASSSDRVSPLHF
TRBD1 TRBJ1-2 TRBV4-1 - TGCGCCAGCAGCCAAGGAGGGGGCGCCGGAACCAACTATGGCTACACCTTC CASSQGGGAGTNYGYTF
- TRBJ2-3 TRBV28 many TGTGCCAGCAGCCGCCCCGGGACAATCACGACAGATACGCAGTATTTT CASSRPGTITTDTQYF
TRBD2 TRBJ2-1 TRBV7-3 many TGTGCCAGCAGCCGGACTAGCGTTAATGAGCAGTTCTTC CASSRTSVNEQFF
TRBD2 TRBJ2-1 TRBV24-1 many TGTGCCACCAGTGAGGGGGGGGGTCGCAATGAGCAGTTCTTC CATSEGGGRNEQFF
TRBD1 TRBJ2-7 TRBV3-1 many TGTGCCAGCAGCCAATTTGCAGGGGGCTACGAGCAGTACTTC CASSQFAGGYEQYF
- TRBJ2-7 TRBV27 many TGTGCCAGCAGTTTACAACAGGGAGGAAACTCCTACGAGCAGTACTTC CASSLQQGGNSYEQYF
- TRBJ2-6 TRBV11-2 many TGTGCCAGCAGTTTAGAATCAACGGGGGCCAACGTCCTGACTTTC CASSLESTGANVLTF
- TRBJ2-7 TRBV28 many TGTGCCAGCAGTGGATACAGAGCCGAGCAGTACTTC CASSGYRAEQYF
- TRBJ1-5 TRBV28 many TGTGCCAGCAGTTTATTCCGGTGGAGAGATCAGCCCCAGCATTTT CASSLFRWRDQPQHF
- TRBJ1-1 TRBV3-1 many TGTGCCAGCAGCCGAGATACGGGGAATTATGGAGCTTTCTTT CASSRDTGNYGAFF
TRBD1 TRBJ2-1 TRBV5-5 many TGTGCCAGCAGCTTTCTCGGGACAGGCGACGATGAGCAGTTCTTC CASSFLGTGDDEQFF
- TRBJ2-7 TRBV20-1 many TGCAGTGCTAGAGATCCCGGGCAGGGTAACCGCGAGCAGTACTTC CSARDPGQGNREQYF
- TRBJ2-1 TRBV5-1 - TGCGCCAGCAGCTTGAGGGGTCGCTACTCCTACAATGAGCAGTTCTTC CASSLRGRYSYNEQFF
- TRBJ2-7 TRBV6-1 many TGTGCCAGCAGTGAATACCGTGGGGGACGGGCCCGGTGGTACTTC CASSEYRGGRARWYF
TRBD1 TRBJ1-3 TRBV7-9 - TGTGCCAGCAAGGGATCAGGGGGCGGAAACACCATATATTTT CASKGSGGGNTIYF
- TRBJ1-1 TRBV6-2/TRBV6-3 - TGTGCCAGCAGCCGACAAGGGCAGGGTATGAACACTGAAGCTTTCTTT CASSRQGQGMNTEAFF
TRBD1 TRBJ2-5 TRBV29-1 few TGCAGCGTTGAAGCAGGGGGCGCCGAGACCCAGTACTTC CSVEAGGAETQYF
TRBD2 TRBJ2-1 TRBV6-2/TRBV6-3 many TGTGCCAGCAGTACCCTCCGACTAGCGGGAGGAAATGAGCAGTTCTTC CASSTLRLAGGNEQFF
- TRBJ2-7 TRBV27 many TGTGCCAGCAGTTCCGCCCAACAGGGTGTCGGGAACGAGCAGTACTTC CASSSAQQGVGNEQYF